What follows are 25 T cell receptor beta chains derived from one specimen sequenced in a study of cytomegalovirus exposure and HLA in healthy donors. Researchers ran the PCR with 60 Vbeta and 13 Jbeta primers. Clones were sequenced by immunoSEQ multiplex PCR, and TCRdb holds only the in-frame ones, with some missing. The sample lists some 190,000 clones; around 80% were seen once. Sequencing was carried out using PBMCs. The receptors were gathered from a woman in her thirties in good health and CMV-seropositive.

This chain connects TRBV7-2 to TRBJ2-1, with a weak D call TRBD2 (7 bases). The CDR3 runs to 16 residues. V shed 1 base and J shed 7 bases, with 17 bases lying between them. The germline gives CDR1 SGHTA, CDR2 FQGNSA. The CDR3 coding sequence is TGTGCCAGCAGCTTAGACGTGGGGGGGGCCCTAAATGAGCAGTTCTTC. It translates to CASSLDVGGALNEQFF.

This chain uses TRBV19 with TRBJ1-2; no reliable D call. Germline CDR1 LNHDA, CDR2 SQIVND (reference sequence). The CDR3 totals 11 residues. Trimming removed 0 bases at V and 8 bases at J, with 4 bases between. CDR3: CASSIDGGYTF. CDR3 in DNA: TGTGCCAGTAGTATAGACGGGGGCTACACCTTC. The full variable domain, with the rest looked up from reference TRBV19 and TRBJ1-2, is DGGITQSPKYLFRKEGQNVTLSCEQNLNHDAMYWYRQDPGQGLRLIYYSQIVNDFQKGDIAEGYSVSREKKESFPLTVTSAQKNPTAFYLCASSIDGGYTFGSGTRLTVV.

The chain is built from TRBV11-3 and TRBJ2-3; no reliable D call. Germline V gene sequence: CDR1 SGHNT, CDR2 YENEEA. This CDR3 has 13 residues. The V gene lost 5 bases and the J gene lost 6 bases, with 12 bases spanning the gap. CDR3 sequence: CASSPIPADTQYF. Written as DNA, the CDR3 is TGTGCCAGCAGCCCCATCCCCGCGGATACGCAGTATTTT.

The chain couples TRBV11-3 to TRBJ2-2; 7 bases map to TRBD2. The V and J ends lost 8 bases and 2 bases, in that order; junction bases with no gene match: 8. Germline lookup yields CDR1 SGHNT and CDR2 YENEEA. The CDR3 is 15 amino acids. CDR3 residues: CASAMGGINTGELFF. As DNA, the CDR3 is TGTGCCAGCGCTATGGGGGGGATAAACACCGGGGAGCTGTTTTTT.

The gene calls are TRBV28 and TRBJ1-6; D not resolved. From germline, CDR1 is MDHEN and CDR2 SYDVKM. V gave up 10 bases and J gave up 0 bases, with 10 bases separating them. CDR3 size: 14 residues. CDR3 residues: CATVGSSYNSPLHF. In nucleotides, the CDR3 is TGTGCCACCGTCGGGAGCTCCTATAATTCACCCCTCCACTTT.

This sequence joins TRBV30 and TRBJ1-5; TRBD1 aligns across 8 bases. Trimming took 5 bases from V and 6 from J; bases not matched to a gene: 6. The CDR3 sequence is 13 residues long. The V gene's germline CDR1 is GTSNPN and CDR2 SVGIG (reference sequence). The chain's CDR3 is CAWDRGTGQPQHF. The CDR3 DNA reads as TGTGCCTGGGACAGGGGAACGGGTCAGCCCCAGCATTTT.

The gene calls are TRBV9 and TRBJ2-1, with TRBD1 matching 8 bases. The germline CDR1 and CDR2 sequences are SGDLS and YYNGEE. CDR3 length equals 15 residues. V lost 0 bases, J lost 4 bases, and 3 bases stayed unmatched. This chain's CDR3 is CASSVARQGYNEQFF. CDR3 DNA: TGTGCCAGCAGCGTAGCAAGACAGGGGTACAATGAGCAGTTCTTC.

The V call is TRBV23-1, the J call TRBJ1-3; 7 nucleotides line up with TRBD1. TRBV23-1 is flagged as an ORF with uncertain function. The ends lost 8 bases at V and 4 bases at J; junction bases unmatched: 14. The CDR3 consists of 16 residues. The CDR3 protein is CASHRPGQRPGNTIYF. Here the CDR3 DNA reads TGCGCCAGCCACCGACCGGGACAGAGGCCCGGAAACACCATATATTTT.

This clone appeared a single time. Other DNA sequences in this sample translate to the same CDR3. The chain recombines TRBV27 with TRBJ1-2; the match to TRBD1 covers 9 bases. The length of the CDR3 is 14 residues. Germline CDR1 and CDR2: MNHEY and SMNVEV (reference sequence). The trim removed 0 bases at V and 5 bases at J, leaving 1 base unmatched. The CDR3, as DNA: TGTGCCAGCAGTTTATCGGGACAGGGATATGGCTACACCTTC. Protein: CASSLSGQGYGYTF.

CDR3 bases: TGTGCCAGCAGCGGAGGAGGTTGGGCTAGCGGGCCGCGGGAGACCCAGTACTTC. Residues: CASSGGGWASGPRETQYF. The chain joins TRBV9 to TRBJ2-7; the match to TRBD2 covers 8 bases. The end of the DNA fits TRBJ2-5 better, so the J call may be wrong. Germline V lookup: CDR1 SGDLS, CDR2 YYNGEE. The length of the CDR3 is 18 residues.

The chain is built from TRBV19 and TRBJ2-7; the D gene is possibly TRBD1 (5 bases). This CDR3 comprises 13 residues. CDR1 is LNHDA and CDR2 is SQIVND in the germline V gene (reference sequence). V dropped 11 bases and J dropped 1 base, with 15 bases sitting between them. The CDR3 bases are TGTGCCTCAAAAGGGGTTATTTCCTACGAGCAGTACTTC. This translates into CASKGVISYEQYF.

The chain combines TRBV19 with TRBJ1-3, with 7 positions matching TRBD1. V lost 3 bases and J lost 0; bases outside the gene matches: 2. Germline V gene lookup returns CDR1 LNHDA and CDR2 SQIVND (reference sequence). The CDR3 is 15 residues long. This CDR3 is CASSIGTASGNTIYF. The CDR3 region has the DNA TGTGCCAGTAGTATTGGGACAGCCTCTGGAAACACCATATATTTT.

Here the CDR3 DNA reads TGTGCCAGCAGTGAACGACAGGGGAGTTCACCCCTCCACTTT. It is translated as CASSERQGSSPLHF. This sequence joins TRBV2 and TRBJ1-6; 8 bases line up with TRBD1. The trim removed 2 bases at V and 9 bases at J, leaving 3 bases unmatched. The CDR3 is made up of 14 amino acids. Germline CDR1 and CDR2: SNHLY and FYNNEI.

The chain combines TRBV11-2 with TRBJ2-5, with D possibly matching TRBD2 (6 bases). The CDR3 runs 14 residues. V was trimmed by 5 bases and J by 5 bases, leaving 15 bases between them. Germline values: CDR1 SGHAT, CDR2 FQNNGV. The CDR3 coding sequence is TGTGCCAGCAGCCGGGACTCAGGGCGGGAGACCCAGTACTTC. It specifies CASSRDSGRETQYF.

The rearrangement uses TRBV28 and TRBJ2-1; 9 positions match TRBD2. This CDR3 has 16 residues. V trimming: 2 bases; J trimming: 8 bases; junction bases outside the gene matches: 10. The germline V gene encodes CDR1 MDHEN and CDR2 SYDVKM. The CDR3 region has the DNA TGTGCCAGCAGTTTAATGGGCGGGGGGGCCTGGGATGAGCAGTTCTTC. Protein: CASSLMGGGAWDEQFF.

This chain connects TRBV7-8 to TRBJ2-1; 7 bases are a match to TRBD2. Trimming at V came to 0 bases and at J to 3 bases, leaving 5 bases not matched to a gene. This CDR3 is 16 amino acids long. Germline V gene data show CDR1 as SGHVS and CDR2 as FQNEAQ. DNA of the CDR3: TGTGCCAGCAGCTTAGCCTGGGCGGGGGTCTACAATGAGCAGTTCTTC. Its protein product is CASSLAWAGVYNEQFF.

This chain joins TRBV27 and TRBJ2-2; 13 bases line up with TRBD2. This CDR3 is built from 16 residues. V gave up 4 bases and J gave up 7 bases; unmatched junction bases: 6. CDR1 and CDR2 (germline): MNHEY, SMNVEV (reference sequence). Here the CDR3 DNA reads TGTGCCAGCAGTTACGGGACTAGCGGGGCGAGCGGGGAGCTGTTTTTT. Its protein product is CASSYGTSGASGELFF.

The gene calls are TRBV5-1 and TRBJ1-1, with TRBD1 identical over 9 bases. This CDR3 is 15 amino acids long. V was clipped by 4 bases and J by 1 base; unmatched bases: 5. From germline, CDR1 is SGHRS and CDR2 YFSETQ. CDR3 sequence (DNA): TGCGCCAGCAGCCTCATGACAGGGGGGAACACTGAAGCTTTCTTT. Translated, it gives CASSLMTGGNTEAFF.

V is TRBV7-9 and J is TRBJ1-1; the D is unclear. CDR1 SEHNR and CDR2 FQNEAQ come from the germline V gene (reference sequence). V lost 5 bases, J lost 2 bases, and 9 bases lay in between. The CDR3 is 13 amino acids. The CDR3 spells CASSRAANTEAFF. For the CDR3, the DNA is TGTGCCAGCAGCCGAGCGGCCAACACTGAAGCTTTCTTT.

J is TRBJ1-4 and V is TRBV18; D call uncertain. Trimming took 5 bases from V and 8 from J, leaving 9 bases between them. The germline V gene encodes CDR1 KGHSH and CDR2 LQKENI. CDR3 size: 12 residues. The CDR3 DNA follows: TGTGCCAGCTCATCGCTAGGAGAAAAACTGTTTTTT. Residues: CASSSLGEKLFF.

The rearrangement links TRBV7-3 to TRBJ2-1, with TRBD2 matching 12 bases. Germline CDR1 is SGHTA and CDR2 is FQGTGA. The CDR3 sequence is 16 residues long. Trimming cost V 5 bases and J 4 bases; bases outside gene matches: 6. CDR3 amino acids: CASSTRLAGAYNEQFF. In DNA, the CDR3 is TGTGCCAGCAGCACTAGACTAGCGGGGGCTTACAATGAGCAGTTCTTC.

V is TRBV27 and J is TRBJ2-2, with a tentative D call TRBD2 (5 bases). Germline-derived CDR1 and CDR2 are MNHEY and SMNVEV (reference sequence). The V end lost 6 bases, the J end lost 4 bases, and 9 bases lay between the germline ends. The CDR3 has 13 amino acids. In DNA, the CDR3 is TGTGCCAGCAGACCAGGAGGCACCGGGGAGCTGTTTTTT. Translation: CASRPGGTGELFF.

This clone was seen more than once but under ten times. The J gene is TRBJ1-3, the V gene TRBV7-8, with 7 bases matching TRBD1. The CDR3 loop spans 14 amino acids. Per the germline V gene, CDR1 is SGHVS and CDR2 is FQNEAQ. J gave up 4 bases and V 5 bases, and 5 bases lay outside the gene matches. The CDR3 protein is CASSPLGQGNTIYF. The CDR3 region has the DNA TGTGCCAGCAGCCCACTGGGACAGGGAAACACCATATATTTT.

In nucleotides, the CDR3 is TGTGCCAGCAGTCTCCCTCAGGTCCGCTTCCCGACCCTCCACTTT. Its translation is CASSLPQVRFPTLHF. The chain joins TRBV28 to TRBJ1-6; D unresolved. Germline V gene sequence: CDR1 MDHEN, CDR2 SYDVKM. V was pared by 5 bases and J by 14 bases, with 22 bases between. The CDR3 spans 15 residues.

CDR3 sequence (DNA): TGCGCCAGCAGCTCGGTAATGAACACTGAAGCTTTCTTT. It codes for CASSSVMNTEAFF. This chain joins TRBV5-1 and TRBJ1-1, with D unresolved. This CDR3 spans 13 amino acids. In germline, CDR1 is SGHRS, CDR2 YFSETQ. V was pared by 3 bases and J by 0 bases, with 6 bases between.